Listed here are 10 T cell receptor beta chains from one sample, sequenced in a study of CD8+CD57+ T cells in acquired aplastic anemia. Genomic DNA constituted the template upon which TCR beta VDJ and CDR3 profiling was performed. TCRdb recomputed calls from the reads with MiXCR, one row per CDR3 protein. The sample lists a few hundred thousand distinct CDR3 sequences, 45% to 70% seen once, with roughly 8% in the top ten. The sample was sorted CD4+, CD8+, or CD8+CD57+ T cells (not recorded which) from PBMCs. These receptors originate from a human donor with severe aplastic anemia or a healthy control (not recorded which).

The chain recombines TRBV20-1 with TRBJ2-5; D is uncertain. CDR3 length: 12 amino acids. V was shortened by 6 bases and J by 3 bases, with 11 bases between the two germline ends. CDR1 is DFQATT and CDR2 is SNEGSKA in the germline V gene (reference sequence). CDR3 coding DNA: TGCAGTGCCCCCGCAACGAAAGAGACCCAGTACTTC. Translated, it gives CSAPATKETQYF.

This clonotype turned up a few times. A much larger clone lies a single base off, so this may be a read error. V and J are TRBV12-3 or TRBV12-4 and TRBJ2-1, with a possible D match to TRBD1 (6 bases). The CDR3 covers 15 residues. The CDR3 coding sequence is TGTGTCAGCAGTTTAGCGTCAGGGGCTCCCAATGAGCAGTTCTTC. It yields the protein CVSSLASGAPNEQFF.

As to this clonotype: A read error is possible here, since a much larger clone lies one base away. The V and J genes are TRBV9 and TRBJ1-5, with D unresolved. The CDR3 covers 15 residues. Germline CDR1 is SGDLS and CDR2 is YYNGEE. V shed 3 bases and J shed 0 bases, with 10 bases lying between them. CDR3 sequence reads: CASSARPPSNQPQHF. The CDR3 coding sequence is TGTGCCAGCAGCGCCCGGCCCCCTAGCAATCAGCCCCAGCATTTT.

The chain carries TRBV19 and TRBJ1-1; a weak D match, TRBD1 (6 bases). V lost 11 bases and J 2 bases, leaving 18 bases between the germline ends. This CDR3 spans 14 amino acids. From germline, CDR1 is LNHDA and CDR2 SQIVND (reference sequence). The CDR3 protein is CAPSPQGINTEAFF. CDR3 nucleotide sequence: TGTGCCCCTAGTCCACAGGGCATCAACACTGAAGCTTTCTTT.

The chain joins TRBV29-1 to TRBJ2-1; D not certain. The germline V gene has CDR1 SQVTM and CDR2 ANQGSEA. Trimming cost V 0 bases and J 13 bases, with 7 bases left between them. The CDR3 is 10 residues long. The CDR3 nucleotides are TGCAGCGTTGAAGAGTGGGGACAGTTCTTC. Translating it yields CSVEEWGQFF.

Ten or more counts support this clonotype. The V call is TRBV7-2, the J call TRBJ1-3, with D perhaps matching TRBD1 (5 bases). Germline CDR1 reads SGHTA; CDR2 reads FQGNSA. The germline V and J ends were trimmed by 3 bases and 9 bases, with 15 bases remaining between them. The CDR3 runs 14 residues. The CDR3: CASSFGDSGVTIYF. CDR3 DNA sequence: TGTGCCAGCAGCTTTGGCGACAGCGGGGTCACCATATATTTT.

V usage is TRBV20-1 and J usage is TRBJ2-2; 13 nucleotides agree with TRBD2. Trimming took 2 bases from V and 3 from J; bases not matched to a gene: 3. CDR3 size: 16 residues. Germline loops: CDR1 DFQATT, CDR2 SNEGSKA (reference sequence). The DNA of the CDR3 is TGCAGTGCTAGAAAACTAGCGGGAGGGGACACCGGGGAGCTGTTTTTT. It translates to CSARKLAGGDTGELFF.

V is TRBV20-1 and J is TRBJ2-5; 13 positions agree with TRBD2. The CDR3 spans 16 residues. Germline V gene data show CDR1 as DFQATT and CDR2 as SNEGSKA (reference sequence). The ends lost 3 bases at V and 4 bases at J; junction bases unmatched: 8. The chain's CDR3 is CSASDRLAGGTETQYF. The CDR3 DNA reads TGCAGTGCTAGTGACCGACTAGCGGGGGGCACAGAGACCCAGTACTTC.

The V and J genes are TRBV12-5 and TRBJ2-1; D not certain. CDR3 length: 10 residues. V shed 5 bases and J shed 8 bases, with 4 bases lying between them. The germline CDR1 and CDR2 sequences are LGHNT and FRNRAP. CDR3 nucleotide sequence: TGTGCTAGTGGTGCATATGAGCAGTTCTTC. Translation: CASGAYEQFF.

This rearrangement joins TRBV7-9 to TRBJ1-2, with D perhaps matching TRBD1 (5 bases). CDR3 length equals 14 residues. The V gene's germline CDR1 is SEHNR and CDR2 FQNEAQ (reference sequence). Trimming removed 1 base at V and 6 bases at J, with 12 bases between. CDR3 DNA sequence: TGTGCCAGCAGCTTAGACCAGGGATCGGATGGCTACACCTTC. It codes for CASSLDQGSDGYTF.